These T cell receptor beta chains were read from a single sample in a study of T cells in Graves' hyperthyroidism and ophthalmopathy. Using its own MiXCR run on the multiplex PCR reads, TCRdb lists one record per CDR3 protein. Here the sample spans fewer than 450,000 distinct CDR3 sequences, around a sixth being singletons. Material for sequencing was blood. The receptor set was obtained from a young man with Graves' ophthalmopathy. The CDR3 runs from the conserved cysteine through the conserved F or W. Each record gives: D gene, V gene, clone size, J gene, CDR3 length, CDR3 DNA, CDR3 protein. A D gene is named only where the DNA matches it firmly. Some rows mark clone size as missing; the rest say once, few, many or name a class of expanded clone.

D: .; V: TRBV27; size: many; J: TRBJ1-2; length: 15; DNA: TGTGCCAGCAGTTTCTCCGGGGGCGGACTTAGTTCCTACACCTTC; CDR3: CASSFSGGGLSSYTF
D: TRBD1; V: TRBV18; size: .; J: TRBJ2-1; length: 16; DNA: TGTGCCAGCTCACCGATAATGACAGGGATTTCGGATGAGCAGTTCTTC; CDR3: CASSPIMTGISDEQFF
D: .; V: TRBV11-2; size: many; J: TRBJ1-2; length: 13; DNA: TGTGCCAGCAGCTTAGATCTTGGGGATGGCTACACCTTC; CDR3: CASSLDLGDGYTF
D: .; V: TRBV4-1; size: .; J: TRBJ2-3; length: 17; DNA: TGCGCCAGCAGCCAAGACCTCGCACGTTGGGGCACAGATACGCAGTATTTT; CDR3: CASSQDLARWGTDTQYF
D: .; V: TRBV27; size: few; J: TRBJ2-3; length: 13; DNA: TGTGCCAGCAGTTTTTCCCCGCCAGATACGCAGTATTTT; CDR3: CASSFSPPDTQYF
D: TRBD2; V: TRBV11-2; size: many; J: TRBJ2-4; length: 14; DNA: TGTGCCAGCAGCCGAAGAGAACGGGGGGACATTCAGTACTTC; CDR3: CASSRRERGDIQYF
D: TRBD1; V: TRBV7-3; size: many; J: TRBJ1-6; length: 15; DNA: TGTGCCAGCAGCTCCCAGGGGGGTGTGGGAGCACCCCTCCACTTT; CDR3: CASSSQGGVGAPLHF
D: .; V: TRBV11-2; size: many; J: TRBJ2-5; length: 16; DNA: TGTGCCAGCAGCTTAGGAGGGACTCTTCAGCAAGAGACCCAGTACTTC; CDR3: CASSLGGTLQQETQYF
D: .; V: TRBV20-1; size: .; J: TRBJ1-1; length: 14; DNA: TGCAGTGCTAGAGAGCGGGGGCTGAACACTGAAGCTTTCTTT; CDR3: CSARERGLNTEAFF
D: TRBD1; V: TRBV24-1; size: few; J: TRBJ2-5; length: 17; DNA: TGTGCCACCAGTGACCCCACAGGGGGCAGGGGAGGGGAGACCCAGTACTTC; CDR3: CATSDPTGGRGGETQYF
D: .; V: TRBV5-5; size: many; J: TRBJ1-5; length: 15; DNA: TGTGCCAGCAGCTTTGCGGGTTCTAGCAATCAGCCCCAGCATTTT; CDR3: CASSFAGSSNQPQHF
D: TRBD2; V: TRBV20-1; size: few; J: TRBJ2-7; length: 16; DNA: TGCAGTGCTAGAGGGGGACTAGCGGGACTCACCTACGAGCAGTACTTC; CDR3: CSARGGLAGLTYEQYF
D: TRBD1; V: TRBV19; size: .; J: TRBJ1-5; length: 17; DNA: TGTGCCAGTAGGCCGGGACAGGGGCTTTATAGCAATCAGCCCCAGCATTTT; CDR3: CASRPGQGLYSNQPQHF
D: TRBD1; V: TRBV13; size: many; J: TRBJ2-5; length: 13; DNA: TGTGCCAGCAGCTTAGACAGGGGAGAGACCCAGTACTTC; CDR3: CASSLDRGETQYF
D: .; V: TRBV25-1; size: few; J: TRBJ1-2; length: 15; DNA: TGTGCCAGCAGTGAATATATTGGGGGAAAGGATGGCTACACCTTC; CDR3: CASSEYIGGKDGYTF
D: TRBD1; V: TRBV28; size: many; J: TRBJ2-6; length: 19; DNA: TGTGCCAGCAGCCCCAGTAGGAGGGACAGGGGGTCGGGGGCCAACGTCCTGACTTTC; CDR3: CASSPSRRDRGSGANVLTF
D: TRBD1; V: TRBV7-9; size: .; J: TRBJ1-6; length: 16; DNA: TGTGCCAGCCGGGACGGACAGGGCCTCTATAATTCACCCCTCCACTTT; CDR3: CASRDGQGLYNSPLHF
D: .; V: TRBV7-7; size: .; J: TRBJ2-7; length: 13; DNA: TGTGCTAGCAGCTTAAAATCCGGGTACGAGCAGTACTTC; CDR3: CASSLKSGYEQYF
D: TRBD1; V: TRBV5-4; size: few; J: TRBJ1-2; length: 15; DNA: TGTGCCAGCAGCCAGGGGGTGGGGTTTAACTATGGCTACACCTTC; CDR3: CASSQGVGFNYGYTF
D: .; V: TRBV6-1; size: few; J: TRBJ1-4; length: 16; DNA: TGTGCCAGCAGTGATATGGGGAAGAAGGCTAATGAAAAACTGTTTTTT; CDR3: CASSDMGKKANEKLFF
D: .; V: TRBV6-1; size: many; J: TRBJ1-6; length: 12; DNA: TGTGCCAGCAGAGGTGCAGAGTCACCCCTCCACTTT; CDR3: CASRGAESPLHF
D: .; V: TRBV6-1; size: many; J: TRBJ2-5; length: 15; DNA: TGTGCCAGCAGTTACCAGACAGCGACTCAAGAGACCCAGTACTTC; CDR3: CASSYQTATQETQYF
D: TRBD2; V: TRBV5-1; size: .; J: TRBJ2-3; length: 16; DNA: TGCGCCAGCAGCTTGTTGTGGCGGGGGGACACAGATACGCAGTATTTT; CDR3: CASSLLWRGDTDTQYF
D: .; V: TRBV5-1; size: many; J: TRBJ2-1; length: 16; DNA: TGCGCCAGCAGCTTGGTATCCAGGGTCTCCTACAATGAGCAGTTCTTC; CDR3: CASSLVSRVSYNEQFF
D: TRBD1; V: TRBV2; size: .; J: TRBJ1-3; length: 17; DNA: TGTGCCAGCAGCCCAAAGACAGGGTTGAGCTCTGGAAACACCATATATTTT; CDR3: CASSPKTGLSSGNTIYF
D: .; V: TRBV2; size: many; J: TRBJ1-5; length: 13; DNA: TGTGCCAGCCAAGAGGCGGAGAATCAGCCCCAGCATTTT; CDR3: CASQEAENQPQHF
D: .; V: TRBV15; size: many; J: TRBJ1-2; length: 15; DNA: TGTGCCACCAGCAGAGCGTCCAGGGCGGGCTATGGCTACACCTTC; CDR3: CATSRASRAGYGYTF
D: .; V: TRBV5-1; size: .; J: TRBJ1-6; length: 16; DNA: TGCGCCAGCAGCTTGGGAAGGCAGCTTTATAATTCACCCCTCCACTTT; CDR3: CASSLGRQLYNSPLHF
D: .; V: TRBV5-6; size: .; J: TRBJ1-6; length: 14; DNA: TGTGCCAGCAGCCATCCCTCGGAAAATTCACCCCTCCACTTT; CDR3: CASSHPSENSPLHF
D: TRBD2; V: TRBV20-1; size: .; J: TRBJ2-3; length: 16; DNA: TGCAGTGCTAGAAGGCCTAGCGGGGGGGCGGCAGATACGCAGTATTTT; CDR3: CSARRPSGGAADTQYF
D: TRBD1; V: TRBV5-1; size: many; J: TRBJ1-1; length: 14; DNA: TGCGCCAGCAGCCCCTGGACAGGGAATACTGAAGCTTTCTTT; CDR3: CASSPWTGNTEAFF
D: TRBD1; V: TRBV20-1; size: .; J: TRBJ1-1; length: 15; DNA: TGCAGTGCTAGTTCGTCGACAGGGTGGTACACTGAAGCTTTCTTT; CDR3: CSASSSTGWYTEAFF
D: TRBD1; V: TRBV20-1; size: many; J: TRBJ2-7; length: 16; DNA: TGCAGTGCTAGAGATCCCGCCCGGGACAGGGGAACCGAGCAGTACTTC; CDR3: CSARDPARDRGTEQYF
D: TRBD1; V: TRBV12-3/TRBV12-4; size: many; J: TRBJ1-1; length: 13; DNA: TGTGCCAGCAGTCGACAGGGGGTTGCTGAAGCTTTCTTT; CDR3: CASSRQGVAEAFF
D: TRBD1; V: TRBV28; size: .; J: TRBJ2-1; length: 18; DNA: TGTGCCAGCAGTTTACTTATTTCGACAGGGGCCTCCTACAATGGGCAGTTCTTC; CDR3: CASSLLISTGASYNGQFF
D: TRBD2; V: TRBV11-2; size: many; J: TRBJ2-3; length: 15; DNA: TGTGCCAGCAGCCTCGGGACTACACGCACAGATACGCAGTATTTT; CDR3: CASSLGTTRTDTQYF
D: TRBD1; V: TRBV27; size: few; J: TRBJ1-5; length: 15; DNA: TGTGCCAGCAGTCCCACGACAGGGGTTAATCAGCCCCAGCATTTT; CDR3: CASSPTTGVNQPQHF
D: .; V: TRBV12-3/TRBV12-4; size: many; J: TRBJ2-7; length: 13; DNA: TGTGCCAGCAGTTTAAGTAGAGGCTACGAGCAGTACTTC; CDR3: CASSLSRGYEQYF
D: .; V: TRBV20-1; size: few; J: TRBJ1-4; length: 15; DNA: TGCAGTGCTAGAGATCTTTCAGGGGTTGGTGAAAAACTGTTTTTT; CDR3: CSARDLSGVGEKLFF
D: .; V: TRBV10-3; size: .; J: TRBJ2-2; length: 14; DNA: TGTGCCATCAGCGAGGACTTTAACACCGGGGAGCTGTTTTTT; CDR3: CAISEDFNTGELFF
D: .; V: TRBV25-1; size: .; J: TRBJ2-7; length: 14; DNA: TGTGCCAGCAGTGACGACAGTGGCGCCTACGAGCAGTACTTC; CDR3: CASSDDSGAYEQYF
D: TRBD2; V: TRBV29-1; size: many; J: TRBJ2-5; length: 17; DNA: TGCAGCGTTGAGCTGACCCGGGGGGACGGCCTCCAAGAGACCCAGTACTTC; CDR3: CSVELTRGDGLQETQYF
D: .; V: TRBV11-3; size: many; J: TRBJ2-2; length: 16; DNA: TGTGCCAGCAGCCCGCACAGGGATCCGAACACCGGGGAGCTGTTTTTT; CDR3: CASSPHRDPNTGELFF
D: .; V: TRBV12-3/TRBV12-4; size: many; J: TRBJ2-7; length: 13; DNA: TGTGCCAGCAGTTTGCGGGGCCCTTACGAGCAGTACTTC; CDR3: CASSLRGPYEQYF
D: .; V: TRBV20-1; size: many; J: TRBJ1-5; length: 12; DNA: TGCAGTGCTGGACCAAACAATCAGCCCCAGCATTTT; CDR3: CSAGPNNQPQHF
D: .; V: TRBV7-9; size: many; J: TRBJ1-2; length: 14; DNA: TGTGCCAGCAGCTTAGAGGAGAGCAACTATGGCTACACCTTC; CDR3: CASSLEESNYGYTF
D: TRBD2; V: TRBV7-2; size: .; J: TRBJ2-7; length: 16; DNA: TGTGCCAGCAGCCCGCCCGCGTGGGAGGGAACCTACGAGCAGTACTTC; CDR3: CASSPPAWEGTYEQYF
D: TRBD1; V: TRBV4-2; size: .; J: TRBJ1-5; length: 16; DNA: TGTGCCAGCAGCCAAGAAGGGACAGGGGGCAATCAGCCCCAGCATTTT; CDR3: CASSQEGTGGNQPQHF
D: .; V: TRBV6-1; size: many; J: TRBJ2-7; length: 13; DNA: TGTGCCAGCAGTGAGCGGGTTCCCCTCGAGCAGTACTTC; CDR3: CASSERVPLEQYF
D: .; V: TRBV7-8; size: few; J: TRBJ2-1; length: 15; DNA: TGTGCCAGCAGTTACCCACCCCGAGGGGGCAATGAGCAGTTCTTC; CDR3: CASSYPPRGGNEQFF
D: TRBD2; V: TRBV12-3/TRBV12-4; size: many; J: TRBJ2-5; length: 15; DNA: TGTGCCAGCAGGGCCCTAGCGGGGGGGCAAGAGACCCAGTACTTC; CDR3: CASRALAGGQETQYF
D: .; V: TRBV12-3/TRBV12-4; size: many; J: TRBJ1-2; length: 14; DNA: TGTGCCAGCAGTTTTTTGGGGGGAGGCTATGACTACACCTTC; CDR3: CASSFLGGGYDYTF
D: TRBD1; V: TRBV28; size: many; J: TRBJ1-2; length: 15; DNA: TGTGCCAGCAGTCCCCGGGACAGGGGCTACTATGGCTACACCTTC; CDR3: CASSPRDRGYYGYTF